These T cell receptor beta chains were read from a single sample in a study of control samples from healthy donors and cancer patients. The protocol was immunoSEQ multiplex PCR, while the TCRdb copy is restricted to in-frame clones and leaves out a portion. The sample records around 120,000 clones, around 90% being singletons. The sample was blood. The source of these receptors is a man aged 35 to 55 in good health. CDR3s include the opening cysteine and the closing phenylalanine or tryptophan. The D gene is left open where the match is weak. A row's size may be missing; if present it is once, few, many or a size class.

cdr3_aa v_call clone_size j_call d_call
CASSFQAYGPNTGELFF TRBV7-8 - TRBJ2-2 -
CASSLTRDSGGYTF TRBV27 - TRBJ1-2 TRBD1
CASSQVDSMNTEAFF TRBV4-1 - TRBJ1-1 -
CASSPGQGELYGYTF TRBV7-6 - TRBJ1-2 TRBD1
CASEDGGYGYTF TRBV2 - TRBJ1-2 -
CSVVDRGYEQYF TRBV29-1 - TRBJ2-7 TRBD1
CASSVRTGSTDTQYF TRBV9 - TRBJ2-3 -
CASSILDRDSNQPQHF TRBV19 - TRBJ1-5 TRBD1
CASSMTGRGAGELFF TRBV18 - TRBJ2-2 -
CSVSAWNTEAFF TRBV29-1 once TRBJ1-1 -
CASSRQGNTEAFF TRBV18 - TRBJ1-1 TRBD1
CASSARPREANEKLFF TRBV5-1 - TRBJ1-4 -
CASSYGHSKGYGYTF TRBV6-2/TRBV6-3 - TRBJ1-2 -
CASSPSRGLNTEAFF TRBV11-3 - TRBJ1-1 -
CSASTPSGPEAFF TRBV20-1 - TRBJ1-1 -
CASSPTGDTGELFF TRBV6-5 few TRBJ2-2 TRBD1
CASSNRGNSNQPQHF TRBV7-3 - TRBJ1-5 -
CASRIPGGELFF TRBV12-3/TRBV12-4 - TRBJ2-2 -
CATSTAGQEAFF TRBV24-1 - TRBJ1-1 -
CASSPGGGGYTF TRBV9 - TRBJ1-2 TRBD1
CASSPARADEKLFF TRBV6-2/TRBV6-3 few TRBJ1-4 -
CASSLEPGAPHTIYF TRBV5-4 - TRBJ1-3 -
CAWRRRDADNQPQHF TRBV30 - TRBJ1-5 -